Presented here are 26 T cell receptor beta chains from one specimen sequenced in a study of T cell repertoires in cytomegalovirus infection. In TCRdb, the reads were re-called with MiXCR into one record per CDR3 protein. Of 300,000 to 400,000 distinct CDR3 sequences in the sample, around 25% were seen once. These receptors have no known antigen. Sequencing was performed on cultured PBMCs, taken from culture after CMV antigen stimulation. Receptor source: a human donor in good health (CMV status not recorded). Some clones in this sample may be carry-over from other donors' samples.

This clonotype was counted ten times or more. The chain is built from TRBV11-2 and TRBJ2-3, with D unclear. V was trimmed by 6 bases and J by 8 bases, leaving 30 bases between them. In germline, CDR1 is SGHAT, CDR2 FQNNGV. This CDR3 has 18 amino acids. The CDR3: CASRTREVGRAPTGTQYF. CDR3 sequence (DNA): TGTGCCAGCAGGACCCGCGAGGTTGGTCGGGCCCCGACTGGTACGCAGTATTTT.

The chain links TRBV7-6 to TRBJ2-5; 10 positions agree with TRBD1. The CDR3 is 16 residues long. V dropped 5 bases and J dropped 5; count of bases not matched to a gene: 11. Per the germline V gene, CDR1 is SGHVS and CDR2 is FNYEAQ. This chain's CDR3 is CASSPRTGGSGETQYF. CDR3 DNA sequence: TGTGCCAGCAGCCCCAGGACAGGGGGATCTGGGGAGACCCAGTACTTC.

This clonotype has at least ten counts. This chain connects TRBV7-2 to TRBJ2-2; 9 bases align to TRBD1. Germline V gives CDR1 SGHTA, CDR2 FQGNSA. Trimming at V came to 6 bases and at J to 1 base, leaving 9 bases not matched to a gene. The CDR3 consists of 17 residues. CDR3 nucleotide sequence: TGTGCCAGCAGATCAATCCGGACAGGGGAGAACACCGGGGAGCTGTTTTTT. Translating gives CASRSIRTGENTGELFF.

This chain connects TRBV28 to TRBJ1-1; TRBD1 agrees at 7 bases. Looked up from germline, CDR1 is MDHEN and CDR2 is SYDVKM. After removal of 3 bases from V and 1 base from J, the junction contained 5 bases not matched to a gene. The CDR3 sequence is 15 residues long. In DNA, the CDR3 is TGTGCCAGCAGTTTTCGACAGGGCCGGAACACTGAAGCTTTCTTT. Protein product: CASSFRQGRNTEAFF.

V is TRBV4-1 and J is TRBJ1-6, with D perhaps matching TRBD1 (5 bases). The germline V and J ends were trimmed by 1 base and 7 bases, with 11 bases remaining between them. The CDR3 has 15 residues. Germline CDR1 is MGHRA and CDR2 is YSYEKL. The CDR3 DNA reads as TGCGCCAGCAGCCAAGGGAGGCAGGGCAATTCACCCCTCCACTTT. Translated, it gives CASSQGRQGNSPLHF.

The rearrangement joins TRBV19 to TRBJ1-1; D is undetermined. The length of the CDR3 is 15 residues. Germline V CDR1 and CDR2: LNHDA, SQIVND (reference sequence). Trimming took off 6 bases at V and 4 bases at J, with 18 bases between the two ends. This chain's CDR3 is CASRLGFTESTEAFF. The CDR3 DNA is TGTGCCAGTAGATTGGGTTTCACGGAGAGCACTGAAGCTTTCTTT.

J is TRBJ2-3 and V is TRBV12-3 or TRBV12-4; maybe TRBD1 (6 bases). The V and J ends lost 8 bases and 0 bases respectively, with 9 bases between them. The CDR3 runs to 13 residues. The CDR3 coding sequence is TGTGCCAGCGGGACAACTAGCACAGATACGCAGTATTTT. It specifies CASGTTSTDTQYF.

This clonotype occurred many times. This rearrangement joins TRBV12-3 or TRBV12-4 to TRBJ1-3, with D possibly being TRBD1 (5 bases). Trimming left V 3 bases short and J 2 bases short, with 8 bases between. The CDR3 contains 14 residues. The CDR3 protein is CASSLRTPGNTIYF. The CDR3 DNA reads TGTGCCAGCAGTTTGAGGACACCTGGAAACACCATATATTTT.

This clonotype showed up just a few times. The chain links TRBV6-5 to TRBJ1-1; TRBD1 matches at 9 bases. CDR3 length: 15 amino acids. V trimming: 7 bases; J trimming: 2 bases; junction bases outside the gene matches: 8. Germline V gives CDR1 MNHEY, CDR2 SVGAGI. The CDR3 reads CASNPRTGANTEAFF. CDR3 nucleotides: TGTGCCAGCAACCCTAGGACAGGGGCCAACACTGAAGCTTTCTTT.

The chain is built from TRBV28 and TRBJ1-5; 8 bases are a match to TRBD1. The CDR3 consists of 15 residues. CDR1 MDHEN and CDR2 SYDVKM come from the germline V gene. Trimming at V came to 4 bases and at J to 5 bases, leaving 7 bases not matched to a gene. The DNA of the CDR3 is TGTGCCAGCAGTTCCCCAGGACAGGGCCATCAGCCCCAGCATTTT. Translating it yields CASSSPGQGHQPQHF.

The gene calls are TRBV12-5 and TRBJ2-1; D gene ambiguous. This CDR3 is built from 12 residues. The germline V gene encodes CDR1 LGHNT and CDR2 FRNRAP. V lost 4 bases to trimming and J lost 8 bases, with 9 bases between them. DNA of the CDR3: TGTGCTAGTGGTTCCCCTAGGGATGAGCAGTTCTTC. It translates to CASGSPRDEQFF.

The rearrangement joins TRBV18 to TRBJ2-6; tentative D call: TRBD2 (5 bases). CDR1 is KGHSH and CDR2 is LQKENI in the germline V gene. The V and J ends lost 3 bases and 0 bases respectively, with 12 bases between them. The CDR3 contains 17 residues. As DNA, the CDR3 is TGTGCCAGCTCACCCCGGGGAACAGACTCTGGGGCCAACGTCCTGACTTTC. Its translation: CASSPRGTDSGANVLTF.

This clonotype was picked up a small number of times. The V and J genes are TRBV7-2 and TRBJ1-1, with D hard to call. Between the trimmed V and J ends, which lost 5 bases and 1 base, there was a span of 17 bases. Per the germline V gene, CDR1 is SGHTA and CDR2 is FQGNSA. This CDR3 contains 16 residues. CDR3 residues: CASSQTDLVENTEAFF. CDR3 bases: TGTGCCAGCAGCCAAACAGATCTCGTGGAGAACACTGAAGCTTTCTTT.

This clonotype has just a few counts. V usage is TRBV7-2 and J usage is TRBJ2-5; D perhaps matches TRBD1 (6 bases). V was trimmed by 0 bases and J by 4 bases, leaving 9 bases between them. In germline, CDR1 is SGHTA, CDR2 FQGNSA. The CDR3 is 14 amino acids. The CDR3 nucleotides read TGTGCCAGCAGCTTAGCCCACAGGGTAGAGACCCAGTACTTC. This translates into CASSLAHRVETQYF. Filled out from reference TRBV7-2 and TRBJ2-5, the complete variable domain reads GAGVSQSPSNKVTEKGKDVELRCDPISGHTALYWYRQSLGQGLEFLIYFQGNSAPDKSGLPSDRFSAERTGGSVSTLTIQRTQQEDSAVYLCASSLAHRVETQYFGPGTRLLVL.

The rearrangement links TRBV6-8 to TRBJ2-1; 7 bases are shared with TRBD1. The CDR3 sequence is 15 residues long. Germline CDR1 is MNHGY and CDR2 is SAAAGT. V gave up 3 bases and J gave up 8 bases; unmatched junction bases: 10. For the CDR3, the DNA is TGTGCCAGCAGTTATACCGACAGGGCTTGGGATGAGCAGTTCTTC. Protein sequence: CASSYTDRAWDEQFF.

This clonotype was seen a handful of times. CDR3 loop: CASSGNTGDGYTF. CDR3 bases: TGTGCCAGCAGCGGGAATACAGGGGATGGCTACACCTTC. The chain couples TRBV7-6 to TRBJ1-2, with 7 positions matching TRBD1. The CDR3 extends over 13 amino acids. The germline CDR1 and CDR2 sequences are SGHVS and FNYEAQ. The J segment lost 6 bases and the V segment lost 5 bases, leaving 6 bases of the junction unmatched.

This clonotype was detected a few times. V gene TRBV7-9 combines with J gene TRBJ2-5, with D perhaps TRBD1 (6 bases). Germline V gene lookup returns CDR1 SEHNR and CDR2 FQNEAQ (reference sequence). The CDR3 covers 14 residues. The V end lost 2 bases, the J end lost 3 bases, and 10 bases lay between the germline ends. CDR3 nucleotide sequence: TGTGCCAGCAGCTTATCAGGGGAGAAAGAGACCCAGTACTTC. Protein product: CASSLSGEKETQYF.

The V call is TRBV12-5, the J call TRBJ1-1; D ambiguous. Germline lookup yields CDR1 LGHNT and CDR2 FRNRAP. The CDR3 consists of 12 residues. The V gene lost 7 bases and the J gene lost 1 base, with 7 bases spanning the gap. Here the CDR3 DNA reads TGTGCTAGTGCAAGAGAGAACACTGAAGCTTTCTTT. Protein product: CASARENTEAFF.

Details on this clonotype: This may arise from a read error, as a much more abundant clone is one base away. CDR3 nucleotides: TGCGCCAGCAGCTTGATGACAGATTACTACGAAGTTTTCTTT. As protein: CASSLMTDYYEVFF. The chain uses TRBV5-1 and TRBJ1-1; possibly TRBD1 for D (5 bases). Germline V gives CDR1 SGHRS, CDR2 YFSETQ. The CDR3 is 14 amino acids.

Concerning this clonotype: Mismatch with germline at one junction end may stem from a read error. V gene TRBV19 combines with J gene TRBJ1-1; D not certain. This CDR3 is 8 amino acids long. CDR1 is LNHDA, CDR2 SQIVND, per germline (reference sequence). The CDR3 loop is CGSGEAFF. The CDR3 coding sequence is TGCGGTTCCGGTGAAGCTTTCTTT. The full variable domain, its missing parts supplied by reference TRBV19 and TRBJ1-1, is DGGITQSPKYLFRKEGQNVTLSCEQNLNHDAMYWYRQDPGQGLRLIYYSQIVNDFQKGDIAEGYSVSREKKESFPLTVTSAQKNPTAFYLCGSGEAFFGQGTRLTVV.

The table lists this clonotype with a few counts. The V and J genes are TRBV7-6 and TRBJ1-2; D gene uncertain. The CDR3 runs to 14 residues. Between the trimmed V and J ends, which lost 5 bases and 4 bases, there was a span of 14 bases. CDR1 is SGHVS and CDR2 is FNYEAQ in the germline V gene. The CDR3, as DNA: TGTGCCAGCAGCCCTACAGTATTCCGCTATGGCTACACCTTC. Translation gives CASSPTVFRYGYTF.

This clonotype has just a few counts. This rearrangement joins TRBV20-1 to TRBJ2-5, with D maybe TRBD2 (5 bases). The V end lost 7 bases, the J end lost 4 bases, and 7 bases lay between the germline ends. The CDR3 length is 10 residues. Germline V gene lookup returns CDR1 DFQATT and CDR2 SNEGSKA (reference sequence). The CDR3 reads CSGTSETQYF. The DNA of the CDR3 is TGCAGTGGGACTTCAGAGACCCAGTACTTC.

There are a few counts of this clonotype. The chain is built from TRBV19 and TRBJ1-5, with a possible D match to TRBD1 (5 bases). The CDR3 is made up of 15 amino acids. Germline V lookup: CDR1 LNHDA, CDR2 SQIVND (reference sequence). V shed 3 bases and J shed 7 bases, with 16 bases lying between them. Here the CDR3 reads CASSITVGEDQPQHF. CDR3 DNA sequence: TGTGCCAGTAGTATTACGGTAGGGGAGGACCAGCCCCAGCATTTT. The full variable domain, its missing parts supplied by reference TRBV19 and TRBJ1-5, is DGGITQSPKYLFRKEGQNVTLSCEQNLNHDAMYWYRQDPGQGLRLIYYSQIVNDFQKGDIAEGYSVSREKKESFPLTVTSAQKNPTAFYLCASSITVGEDQPQHFGDGTRLSIL.

This CDR3 reads CSASSESEQYF. The CDR3 DNA is TGCAGTGCTAGCTCTGAAAGCGAGCAGTACTTC. This sequence joins TRBV20-1 and TRBJ2-7; D gene ambiguous. The V end was cut by 3 bases, the J end by 6 bases, with 9 bases between. Germline V lookup: CDR1 DFQATT, CDR2 SNEGSKA (reference sequence). The CDR3 has 11 residues.

This clonotype was seen a handful of times. The chain employs TRBV7-9 and TRBJ2-7; TRBD1 matches 9 bases. Looked up from germline, CDR1 is SEHNR and CDR2 is FQNEAQ (reference sequence). V was clipped by 3 bases and J by 2 bases; unmatched bases: 8. This CDR3 has 16 residues. In nucleotides, the CDR3 is TGTGCCAGCAGCTTGAGCCGACAGGGGGGGCCCTACGAGCAGTACTTC. Translating gives CASSLSRQGGPYEQYF.

The rearrangement joins TRBV7-2 to TRBJ2-5; 7 bases are shared with TRBD2. The germline V gene encodes CDR1 SGHTA and CDR2 FQGNSA. This CDR3 has 13 amino acids. The V gene end was trimmed by 5 bases and the J gene end by 8 bases; junction bases not matched to a gene: 8. CDR3 DNA: TGTGCCAGCAGCCCAAGGACTAGTGGAACCCAGTACTTC. Its translation is CASSPRTSGTQYF.